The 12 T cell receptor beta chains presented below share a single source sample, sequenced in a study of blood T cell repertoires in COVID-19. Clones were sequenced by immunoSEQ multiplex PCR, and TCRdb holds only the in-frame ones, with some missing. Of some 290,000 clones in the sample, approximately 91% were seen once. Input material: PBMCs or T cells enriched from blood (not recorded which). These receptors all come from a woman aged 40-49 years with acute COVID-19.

DNA of the CDR3: TGTGCCAGCAGCGTATCGGGGACTAGGGGGGACACCGGGGAGCTGTTTTTT. Encoded protein: CASSVSGTRGDTGELFF. The chain is built from TRBV9 and TRBJ2-2; 8 bases are shared with TRBD2. Germline CDR1 is SGDLS and CDR2 is YYNGEE. J was trimmed by 3 bases and V by 1 base; bases with no gene match: 8. The CDR3 runs 17 residues.

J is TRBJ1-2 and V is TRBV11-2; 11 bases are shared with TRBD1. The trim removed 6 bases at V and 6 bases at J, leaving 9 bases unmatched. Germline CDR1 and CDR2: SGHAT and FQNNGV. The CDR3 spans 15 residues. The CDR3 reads CASRGQGVKWHGYTF. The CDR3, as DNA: TGTGCCAGCAGGGGACAGGGGGTTAAGTGGCATGGCTACACCTTC.

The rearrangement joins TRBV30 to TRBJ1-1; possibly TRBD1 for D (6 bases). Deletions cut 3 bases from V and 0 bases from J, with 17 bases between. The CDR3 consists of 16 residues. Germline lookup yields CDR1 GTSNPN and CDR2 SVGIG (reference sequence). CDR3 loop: CAWSPLGGAMNTEAFF. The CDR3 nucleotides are TGTGCCTGGAGCCCTTTGGGGGGGGCGATGAACACTGAAGCTTTCTTT.

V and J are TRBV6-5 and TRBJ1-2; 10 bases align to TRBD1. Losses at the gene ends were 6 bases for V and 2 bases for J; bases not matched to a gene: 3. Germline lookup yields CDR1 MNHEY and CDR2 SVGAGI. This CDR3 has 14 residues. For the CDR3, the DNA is TGTGCCAGCAGGACGGACAGGGGGAACTATGGCTACACCTTC. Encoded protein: CASRTDRGNYGYTF.

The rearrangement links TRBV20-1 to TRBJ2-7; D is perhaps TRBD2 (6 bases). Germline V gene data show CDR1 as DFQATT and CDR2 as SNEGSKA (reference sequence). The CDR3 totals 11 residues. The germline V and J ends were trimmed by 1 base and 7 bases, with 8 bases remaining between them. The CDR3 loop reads CSARGAGEQYF. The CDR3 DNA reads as TGCAGTGCTAGAGGCGCGGGGGAGCAGTACTTC.

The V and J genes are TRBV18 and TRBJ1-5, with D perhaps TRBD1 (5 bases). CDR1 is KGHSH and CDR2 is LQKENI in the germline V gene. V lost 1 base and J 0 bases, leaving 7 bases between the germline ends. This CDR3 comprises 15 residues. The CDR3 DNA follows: TGTGCCAGCTCACCACGGGGGGATAGCAATCAGCCCCAGCATTTT. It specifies CASSPRGDSNQPQHF.

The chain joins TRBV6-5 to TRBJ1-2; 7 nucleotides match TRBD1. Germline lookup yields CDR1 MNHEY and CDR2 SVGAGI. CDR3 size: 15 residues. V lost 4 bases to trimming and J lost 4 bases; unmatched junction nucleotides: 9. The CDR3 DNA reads TGTGCCAGCAGTTCCCCCCGTGCAGGGGGCTATGGCTACACCTTC. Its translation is CASSSPRAGGYGYTF.

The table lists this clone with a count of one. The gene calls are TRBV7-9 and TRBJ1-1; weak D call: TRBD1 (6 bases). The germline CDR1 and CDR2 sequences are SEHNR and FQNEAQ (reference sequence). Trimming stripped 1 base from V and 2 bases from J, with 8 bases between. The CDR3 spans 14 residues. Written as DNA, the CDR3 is TGTGCCAGCAGCTTAGGGGGGCTAAACACTGAAGCTTTCTTT. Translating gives CASSLGGLNTEAFF. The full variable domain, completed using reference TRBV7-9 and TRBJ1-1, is DTGVSQNPRHKITKRGQNVTFRCDPISEHNRLYWYRQTLGQGPEFLTYFQNEAQLEKSRLLSDRFSAERPKGSFSTLEIQRTEQGDSAMYLCASSLGGLNTEAFFGQGTRLTVV.

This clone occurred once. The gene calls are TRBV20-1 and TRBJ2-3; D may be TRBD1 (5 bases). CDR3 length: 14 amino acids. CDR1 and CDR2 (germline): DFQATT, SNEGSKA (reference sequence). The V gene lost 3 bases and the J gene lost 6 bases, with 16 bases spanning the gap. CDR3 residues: CSASKVQGDDTQYF. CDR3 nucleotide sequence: TGCAGTGCTAGTAAGGTTCAGGGCGACGATACGCAGTATTTT.

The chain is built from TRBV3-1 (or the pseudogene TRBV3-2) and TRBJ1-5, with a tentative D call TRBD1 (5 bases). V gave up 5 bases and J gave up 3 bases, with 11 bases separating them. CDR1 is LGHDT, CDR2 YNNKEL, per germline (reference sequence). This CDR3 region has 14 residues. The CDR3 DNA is TGTGCCAGCAGCTCAGACAGTTACAATCAGCCCCAGCATTTT. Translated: CASSSDSYNQPQHF.

The CDR3 nucleotides read TGTGCCAGCTCACTTGGACAGGGGGGATACGAGCAGTACTTC. Its translation is CASSLGQGGYEQYF. The chain uses TRBV18 and TRBJ2-7; TRBD1 matches 10 bases. V was clipped by 4 bases and J by 4 bases; unmatched bases: 4. CDR3 size: 14 residues. CDR1 and CDR2 from the germline V gene are KGHSH and LQKENI.

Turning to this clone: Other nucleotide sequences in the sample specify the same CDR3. The CDR3 region is CASSLRTEAFF. The DNA for the CDR3 is TGTGCCAGCAGTTTACGCACTGAAGCTTTCTTT. The chain uses TRBV28 and TRBJ1-1, with D unresolved. V gave up 2 bases and J gave up 4 bases, with 2 bases separating them. The germline V gene has CDR1 MDHEN and CDR2 SYDVKM. The CDR3 length is 11 residues.